This TCR beta chain stems from a study of control samples from healthy donors and cancer patients. Sequenced by immunoSEQ multiplex PCR; TCRdb stores in-frame clones only, minus some. The sample lists 90,000 to 120,000 clones; around 80% were seen once. In germline, CDR1 is SGDLS, CDR2 YYNGEE. With 4 bases removed from V and 2 bases from J, the gap between germline ends came to 13 bases. This CDR3 comprises 15 residues. This clonotype was sampled from a young man in good health. This rearrangement joins TRBV9 to TRBJ1-3, with D possibly TRBD1 on 6 matching bases. The sample taken for sequencing was blood. CDR3 amino acids: CASSPRDTPGNTIYF. The CDR3, as DNA: TGTGCCAGCAGCCCCCGGGACACCCCTGGAAACACCATATATTTT.